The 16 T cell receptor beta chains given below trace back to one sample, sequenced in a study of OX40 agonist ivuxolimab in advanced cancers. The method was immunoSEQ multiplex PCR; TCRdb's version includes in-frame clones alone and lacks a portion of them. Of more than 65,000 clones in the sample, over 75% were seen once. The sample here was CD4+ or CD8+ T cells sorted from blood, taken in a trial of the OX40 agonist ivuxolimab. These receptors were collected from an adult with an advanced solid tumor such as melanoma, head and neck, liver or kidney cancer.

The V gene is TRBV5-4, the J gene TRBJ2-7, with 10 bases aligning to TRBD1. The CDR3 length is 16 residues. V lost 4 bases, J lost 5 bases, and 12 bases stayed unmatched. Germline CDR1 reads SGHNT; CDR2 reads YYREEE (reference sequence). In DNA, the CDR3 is TGTGCCAGCAGCCGCGCCGGGACAGGGGTTAGCCACGAGCAGTACTTC. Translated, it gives CASSRAGTGVSHEQYF.

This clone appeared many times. The CDR3 DNA reads as TGTGCCAGCAGCGTAGCAGGGACAGGGATTCAGAGGCAGTATTTT. It yields the protein CASSVAGTGIQRQYF. The chain is built from TRBV9 and TRBJ2-3; 9 bases align to TRBD1. The CDR3 is made up of 15 amino acids. Germline V gene sequence: CDR1 SGDLS, CDR2 YYNGEE. J gave up 11 bases and V 0 bases, and 10 bases lay outside the gene matches.

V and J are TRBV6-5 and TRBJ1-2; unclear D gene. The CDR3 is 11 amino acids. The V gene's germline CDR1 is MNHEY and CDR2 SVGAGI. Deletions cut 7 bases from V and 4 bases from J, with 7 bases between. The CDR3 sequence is CASTSPYGYTF. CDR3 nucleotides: TGTGCCAGCACCTCCCCCTATGGCTACACCTTC.

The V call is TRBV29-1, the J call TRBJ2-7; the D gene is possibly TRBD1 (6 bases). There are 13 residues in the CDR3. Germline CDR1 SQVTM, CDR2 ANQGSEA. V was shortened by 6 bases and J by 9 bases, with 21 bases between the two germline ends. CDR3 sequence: CSVPMGAGDGQYF. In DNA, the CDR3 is TGCAGCGTGCCCATGGGGGCTGGGGACGGGCAGTACTTC.

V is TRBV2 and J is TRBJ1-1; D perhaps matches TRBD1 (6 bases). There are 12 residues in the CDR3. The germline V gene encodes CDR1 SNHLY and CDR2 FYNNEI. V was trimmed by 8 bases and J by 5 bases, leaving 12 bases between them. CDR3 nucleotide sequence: TGTGCCAGCGTGAAGGGGGGTACTGAAGCTTTCTTT. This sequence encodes CASVKGGTEAFF.

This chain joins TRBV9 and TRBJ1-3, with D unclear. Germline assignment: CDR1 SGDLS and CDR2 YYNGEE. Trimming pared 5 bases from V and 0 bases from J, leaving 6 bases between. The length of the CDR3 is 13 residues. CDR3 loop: CASRAFSGNTIYF. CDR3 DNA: TGTGCCAGCAGAGCCTTCTCTGGAAACACCATATATTTT.

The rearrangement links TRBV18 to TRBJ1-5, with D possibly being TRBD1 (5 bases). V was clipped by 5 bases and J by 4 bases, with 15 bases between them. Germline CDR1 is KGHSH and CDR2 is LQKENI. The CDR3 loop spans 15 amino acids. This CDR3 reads CASSSLGDQNQPQHF. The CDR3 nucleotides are TGTGCCAGCTCATCTCTCGGGGACCAGAATCAGCCCCAGCATTTT.

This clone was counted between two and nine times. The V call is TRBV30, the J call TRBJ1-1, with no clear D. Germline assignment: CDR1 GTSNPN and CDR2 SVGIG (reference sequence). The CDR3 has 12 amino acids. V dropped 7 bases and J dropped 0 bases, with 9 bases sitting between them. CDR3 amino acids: CAFRFMNTEAFF. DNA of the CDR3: TGTGCCTTCCGTTTTATGAACACTGAAGCTTTCTTT.

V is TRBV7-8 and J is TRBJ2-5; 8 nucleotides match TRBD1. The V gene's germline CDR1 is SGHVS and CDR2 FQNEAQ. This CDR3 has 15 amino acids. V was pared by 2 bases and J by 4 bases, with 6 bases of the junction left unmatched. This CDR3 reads CASSLQGAGGETQYF. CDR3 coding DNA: TGTGCCAGCAGCTTACAGGGGGCTGGGGGAGAGACCCAGTACTTC.

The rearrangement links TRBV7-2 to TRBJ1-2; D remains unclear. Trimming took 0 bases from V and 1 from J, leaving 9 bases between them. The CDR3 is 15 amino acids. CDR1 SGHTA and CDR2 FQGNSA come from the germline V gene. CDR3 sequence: CASSLAAGNNYGYTF. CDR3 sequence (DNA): TGTGCCAGCAGCTTAGCGGCAGGAAATAACTATGGCTACACCTTC.

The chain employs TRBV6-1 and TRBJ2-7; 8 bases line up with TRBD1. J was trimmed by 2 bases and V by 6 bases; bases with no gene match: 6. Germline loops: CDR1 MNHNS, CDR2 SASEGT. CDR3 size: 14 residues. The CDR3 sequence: CASRFTGGPYEQYF. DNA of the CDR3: TGTGCCAGCAGATTCACAGGGGGACCCTACGAGCAGTACTTC.

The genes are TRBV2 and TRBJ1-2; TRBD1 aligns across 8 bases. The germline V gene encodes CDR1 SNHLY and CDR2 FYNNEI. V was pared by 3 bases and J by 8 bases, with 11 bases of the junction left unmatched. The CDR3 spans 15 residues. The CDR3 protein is CASSDMSGGLMGYTF. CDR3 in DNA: TGTGCCAGCAGTGATATGTCAGGGGGCTTAATGGGCTACACCTTC.

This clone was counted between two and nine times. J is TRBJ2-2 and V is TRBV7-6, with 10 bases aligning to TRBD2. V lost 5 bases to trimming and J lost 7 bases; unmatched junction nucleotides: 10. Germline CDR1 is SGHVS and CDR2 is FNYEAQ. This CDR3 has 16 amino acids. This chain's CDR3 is CASSRRLAGDGGELFF. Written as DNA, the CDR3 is TGTGCCAGCAGCCGCCGGCTAGCGGGAGATGGCGGGGAGCTGTTTTTT.

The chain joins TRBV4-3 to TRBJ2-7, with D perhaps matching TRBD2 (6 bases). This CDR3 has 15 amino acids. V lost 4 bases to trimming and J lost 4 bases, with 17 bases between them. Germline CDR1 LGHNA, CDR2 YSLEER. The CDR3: CASSRDPGERYEQYF. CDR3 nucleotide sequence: TGCGCCAGCAGCCGCGACCCGGGAGAAAGGTACGAGCAGTACTTC.

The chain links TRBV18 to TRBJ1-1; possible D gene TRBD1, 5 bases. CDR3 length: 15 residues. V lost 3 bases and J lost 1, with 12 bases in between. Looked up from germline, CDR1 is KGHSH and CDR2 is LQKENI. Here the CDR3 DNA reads TGTGCCAGCTCACCTTTTCGGGACCCGAACACTGAAGCTTTCTTT. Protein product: CASSPFRDPNTEAFF.

CDR3 sequence: CASSLVGTGAYGYTF. CDR3 bases: TGTGCCAGCAGCTTAGTCGGGACAGGAGCCTATGGCTACACCTTC. The rearrangement uses TRBV7-2 and TRBJ1-2; 8 bases map to TRBD1. The V gene end was trimmed by 1 base and the J gene end by 4 bases; junction bases not matched to a gene: 5. CDR3 length: 15 residues. CDR1 is SGHTA, CDR2 FQGNSA, per germline.